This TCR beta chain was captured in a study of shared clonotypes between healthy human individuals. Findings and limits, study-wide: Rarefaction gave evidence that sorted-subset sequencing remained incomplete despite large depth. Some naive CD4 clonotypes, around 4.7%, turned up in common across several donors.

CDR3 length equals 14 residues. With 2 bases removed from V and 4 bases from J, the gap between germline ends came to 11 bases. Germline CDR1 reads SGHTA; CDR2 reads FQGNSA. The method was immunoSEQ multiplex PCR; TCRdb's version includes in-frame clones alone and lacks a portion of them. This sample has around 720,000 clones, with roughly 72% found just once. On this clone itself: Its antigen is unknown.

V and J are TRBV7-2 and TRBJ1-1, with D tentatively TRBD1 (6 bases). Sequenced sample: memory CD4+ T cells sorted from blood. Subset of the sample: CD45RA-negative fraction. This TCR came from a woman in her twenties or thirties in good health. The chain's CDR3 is CASSLQQGSTEAFF. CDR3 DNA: TGTGCCAGCAGCTTACAGCAGGGGTCCACTGAAGCTTTCTTT.